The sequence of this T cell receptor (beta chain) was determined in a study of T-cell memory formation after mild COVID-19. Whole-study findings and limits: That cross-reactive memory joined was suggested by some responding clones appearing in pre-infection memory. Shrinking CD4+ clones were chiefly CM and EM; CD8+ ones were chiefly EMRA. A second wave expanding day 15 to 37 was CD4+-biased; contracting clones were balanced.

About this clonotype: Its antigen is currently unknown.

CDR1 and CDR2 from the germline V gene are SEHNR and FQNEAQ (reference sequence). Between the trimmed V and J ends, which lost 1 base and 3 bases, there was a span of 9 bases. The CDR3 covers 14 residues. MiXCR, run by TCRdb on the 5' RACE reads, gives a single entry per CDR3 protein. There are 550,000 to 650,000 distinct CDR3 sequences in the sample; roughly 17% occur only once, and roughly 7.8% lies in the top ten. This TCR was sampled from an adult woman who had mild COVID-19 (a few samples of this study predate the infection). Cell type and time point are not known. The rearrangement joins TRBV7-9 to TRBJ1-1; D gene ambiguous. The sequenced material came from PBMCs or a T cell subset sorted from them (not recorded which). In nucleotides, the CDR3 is TGTGCCAGCAGCTTAGTTTCCCCCTACACTGAAGCTTTCTTT. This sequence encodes CASSLVSPYTEAFF.